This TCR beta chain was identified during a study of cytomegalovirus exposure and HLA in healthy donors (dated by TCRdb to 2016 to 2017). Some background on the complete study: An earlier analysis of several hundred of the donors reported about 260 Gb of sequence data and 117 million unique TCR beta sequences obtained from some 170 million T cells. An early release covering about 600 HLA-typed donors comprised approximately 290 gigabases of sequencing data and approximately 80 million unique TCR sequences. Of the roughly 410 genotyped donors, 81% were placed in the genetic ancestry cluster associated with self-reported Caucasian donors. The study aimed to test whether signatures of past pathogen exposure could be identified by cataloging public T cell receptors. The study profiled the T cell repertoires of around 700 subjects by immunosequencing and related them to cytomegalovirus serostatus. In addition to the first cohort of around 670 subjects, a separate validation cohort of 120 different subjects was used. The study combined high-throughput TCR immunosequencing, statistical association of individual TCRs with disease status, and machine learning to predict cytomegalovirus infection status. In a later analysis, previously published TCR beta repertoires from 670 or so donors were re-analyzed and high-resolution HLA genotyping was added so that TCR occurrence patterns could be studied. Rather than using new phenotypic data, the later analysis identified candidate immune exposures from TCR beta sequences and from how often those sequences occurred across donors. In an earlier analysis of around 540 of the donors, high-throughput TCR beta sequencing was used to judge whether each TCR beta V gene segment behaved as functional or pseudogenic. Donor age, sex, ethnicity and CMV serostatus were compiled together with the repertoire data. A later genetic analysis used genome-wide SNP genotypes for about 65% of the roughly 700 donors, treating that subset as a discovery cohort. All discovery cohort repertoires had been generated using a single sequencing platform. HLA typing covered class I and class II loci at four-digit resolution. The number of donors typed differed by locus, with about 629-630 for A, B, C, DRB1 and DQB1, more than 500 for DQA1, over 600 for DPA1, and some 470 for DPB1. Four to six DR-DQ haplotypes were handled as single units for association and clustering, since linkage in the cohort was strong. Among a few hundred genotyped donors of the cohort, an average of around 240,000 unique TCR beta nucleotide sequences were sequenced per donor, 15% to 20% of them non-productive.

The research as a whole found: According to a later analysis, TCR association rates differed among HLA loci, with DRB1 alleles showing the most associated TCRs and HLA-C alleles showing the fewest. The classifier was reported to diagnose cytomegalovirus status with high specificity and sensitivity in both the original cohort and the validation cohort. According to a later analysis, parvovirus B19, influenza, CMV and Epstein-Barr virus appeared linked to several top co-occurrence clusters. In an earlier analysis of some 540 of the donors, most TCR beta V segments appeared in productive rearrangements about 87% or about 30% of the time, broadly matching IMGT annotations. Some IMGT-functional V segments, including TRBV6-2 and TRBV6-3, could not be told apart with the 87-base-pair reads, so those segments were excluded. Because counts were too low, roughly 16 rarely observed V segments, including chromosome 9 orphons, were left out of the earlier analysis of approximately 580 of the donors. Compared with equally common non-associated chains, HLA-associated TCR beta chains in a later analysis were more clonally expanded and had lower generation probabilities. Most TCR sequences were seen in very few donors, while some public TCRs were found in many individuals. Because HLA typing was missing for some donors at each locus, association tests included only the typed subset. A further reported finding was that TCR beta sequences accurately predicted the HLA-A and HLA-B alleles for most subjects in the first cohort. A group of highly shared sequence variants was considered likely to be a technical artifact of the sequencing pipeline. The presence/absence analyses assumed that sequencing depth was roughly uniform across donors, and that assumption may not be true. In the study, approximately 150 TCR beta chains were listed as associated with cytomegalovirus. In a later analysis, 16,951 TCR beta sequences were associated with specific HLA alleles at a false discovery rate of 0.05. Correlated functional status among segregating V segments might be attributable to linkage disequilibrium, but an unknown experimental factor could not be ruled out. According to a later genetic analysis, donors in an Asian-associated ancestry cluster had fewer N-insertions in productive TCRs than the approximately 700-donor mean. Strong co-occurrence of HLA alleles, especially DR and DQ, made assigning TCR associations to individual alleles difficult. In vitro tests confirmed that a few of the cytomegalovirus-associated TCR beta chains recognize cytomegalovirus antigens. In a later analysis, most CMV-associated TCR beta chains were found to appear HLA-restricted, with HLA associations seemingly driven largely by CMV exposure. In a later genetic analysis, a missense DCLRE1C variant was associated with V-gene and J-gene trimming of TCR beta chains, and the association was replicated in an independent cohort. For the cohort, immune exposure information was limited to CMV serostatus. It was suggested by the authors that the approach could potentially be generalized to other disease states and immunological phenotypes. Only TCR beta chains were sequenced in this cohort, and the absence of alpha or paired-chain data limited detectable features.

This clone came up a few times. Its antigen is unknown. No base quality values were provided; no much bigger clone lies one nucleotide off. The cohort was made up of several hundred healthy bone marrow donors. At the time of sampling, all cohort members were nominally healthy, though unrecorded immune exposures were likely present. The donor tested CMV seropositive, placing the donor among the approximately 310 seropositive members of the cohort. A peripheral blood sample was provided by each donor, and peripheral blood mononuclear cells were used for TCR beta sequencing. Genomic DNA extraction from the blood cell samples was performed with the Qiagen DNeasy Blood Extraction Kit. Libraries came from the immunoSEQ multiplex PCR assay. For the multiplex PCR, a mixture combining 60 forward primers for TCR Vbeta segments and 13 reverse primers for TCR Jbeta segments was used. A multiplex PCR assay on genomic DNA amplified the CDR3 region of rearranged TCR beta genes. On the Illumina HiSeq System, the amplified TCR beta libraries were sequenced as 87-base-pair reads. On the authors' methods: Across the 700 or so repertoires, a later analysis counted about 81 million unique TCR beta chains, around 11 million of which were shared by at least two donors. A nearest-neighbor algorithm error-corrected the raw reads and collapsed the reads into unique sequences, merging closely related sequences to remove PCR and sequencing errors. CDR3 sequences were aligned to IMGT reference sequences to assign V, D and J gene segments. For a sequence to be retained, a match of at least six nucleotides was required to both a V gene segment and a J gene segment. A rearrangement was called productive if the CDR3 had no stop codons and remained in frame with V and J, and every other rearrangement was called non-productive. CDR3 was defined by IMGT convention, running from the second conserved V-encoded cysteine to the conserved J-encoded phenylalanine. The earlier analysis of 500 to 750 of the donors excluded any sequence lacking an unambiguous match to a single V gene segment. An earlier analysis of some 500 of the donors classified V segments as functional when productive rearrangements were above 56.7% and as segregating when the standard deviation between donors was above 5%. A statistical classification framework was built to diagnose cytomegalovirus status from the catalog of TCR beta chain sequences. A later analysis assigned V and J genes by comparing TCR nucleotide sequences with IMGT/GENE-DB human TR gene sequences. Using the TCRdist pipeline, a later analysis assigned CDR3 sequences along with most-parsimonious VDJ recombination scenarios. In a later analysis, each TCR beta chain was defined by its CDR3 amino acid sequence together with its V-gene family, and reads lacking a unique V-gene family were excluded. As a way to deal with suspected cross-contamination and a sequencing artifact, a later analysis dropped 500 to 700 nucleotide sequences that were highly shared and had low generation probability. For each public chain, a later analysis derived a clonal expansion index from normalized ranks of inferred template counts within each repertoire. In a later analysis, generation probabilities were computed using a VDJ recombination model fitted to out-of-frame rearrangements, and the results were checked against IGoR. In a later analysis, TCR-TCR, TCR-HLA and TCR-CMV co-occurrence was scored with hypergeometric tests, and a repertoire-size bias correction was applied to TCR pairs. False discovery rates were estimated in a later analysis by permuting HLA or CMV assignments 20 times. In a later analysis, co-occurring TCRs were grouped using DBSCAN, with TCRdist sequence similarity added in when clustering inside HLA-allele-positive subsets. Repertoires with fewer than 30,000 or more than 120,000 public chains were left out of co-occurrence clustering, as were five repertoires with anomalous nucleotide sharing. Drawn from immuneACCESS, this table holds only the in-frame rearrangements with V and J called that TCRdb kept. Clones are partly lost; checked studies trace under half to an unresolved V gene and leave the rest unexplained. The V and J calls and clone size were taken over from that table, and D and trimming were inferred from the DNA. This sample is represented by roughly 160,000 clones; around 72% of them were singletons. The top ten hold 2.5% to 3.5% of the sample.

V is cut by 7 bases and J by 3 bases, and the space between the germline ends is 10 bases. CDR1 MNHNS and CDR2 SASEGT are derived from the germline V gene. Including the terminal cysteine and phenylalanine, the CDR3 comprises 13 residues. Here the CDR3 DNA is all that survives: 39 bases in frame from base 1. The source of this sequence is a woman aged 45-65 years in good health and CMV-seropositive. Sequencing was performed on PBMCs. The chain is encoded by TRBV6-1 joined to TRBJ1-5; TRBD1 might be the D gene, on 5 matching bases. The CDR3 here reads CASTRQNNQPQHF. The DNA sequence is TGTGCCAGCACCAGACAGAACAATCAGCCCCAGCATTTT.